One and the same sample provided the 32 T cell receptor beta chains below, sequenced in a study of T-cell memory formation after mild COVID-19. TCRdb called the 5' RACE reads again in MiXCR, with one record for every CDR3 protein. The top ten hold 30% to 35% of the sample, which has tens of thousands of distinct CDR3 sequences, about a sixth seen once. Sequencing was carried out using PBMCs or a T cell subset sorted from them (not recorded which). The receptors were gathered from an adult woman who had mild COVID-19 (a few samples of this study predate the infection). Cell type and time point are not known.

The V and J genes are TRBV4-2 and TRBJ2-5; no clear D. The V and J ends lost 0 bases and 9 bases respectively, with 5 bases between them. This CDR3 is 11 amino acids long. Per germline, CDR1 LGHNA and CDR2 YNFKEQ. CDR3 sequence (DNA): TGTGCCAGCAGCCAAGATAAGGCCCAGTACTTC. It specifies CASSQDKAQYF.

This clonotype was observed a handful of times. The V and J genes are TRBV29-1 and TRBJ2-1; 13 bases line up with TRBD2. This CDR3 has 15 amino acids. Germline V lookup: CDR1 SQVTM, CDR2 ANQGSEA. Trimming at V came to 5 bases and at J to 4 bases, leaving 5 bases not matched to a gene. Here the CDR3 DNA reads TGCAGCGTTAGGACTAGCGGGAGTCCTTACAATGAGCAGTTCTTC. Amino acids: CSVRTSGSPYNEQFF.

This chain links TRBV3-1 with TRBJ2-7; TRBD2 agrees at 13 bases. With V trimmed by 4 bases and J by 3 bases, 6 bases remained unmatched. The CDR3 is 16 amino acids. In germline, CDR1 is LGHDT, CDR2 YNNKEL (reference sequence). Written as DNA, the CDR3 is TGTGCCAGCAGCCCCTTGGGGACTAGCGGGATCTACGAGCAGTACTTC. Its translation is CASSPLGTSGIYEQYF.

This clonotype turned up a few times. The chain is built from TRBV24-1 and TRBJ2-3; tentative D call: TRBD2 (6 bases). Germline V gene data show CDR1 as KGHDR and CDR2 as SFDVKD. The CDR3 covers 15 residues. V lost 0 bases and J lost 4, with 10 bases in between. The CDR3 coding sequence is TGTGCCACCAGTGATTTGAGGGGAGGAGCAGATACGCAGTATTTT. Translated, it gives CATSDLRGGADTQYF.

The V gene is TRBV12-3 or TRBV12-4, the J gene TRBJ2-1; D gene ambiguous. The CDR3 extends over 13 amino acids. V was shortened by 2 bases and J by 6 bases, with 8 bases between the two germline ends. The CDR3 DNA follows: TGTGCCAGCAGTTTAAACAGAGTCAATGAGCAGTTCTTC. It translates to CASSLNRVNEQFF.

The chain is built from TRBV24-1 and TRBJ2-1; the match to TRBD1 covers 8 bases. The CDR3 is 14 residues long. Germline lookup yields CDR1 KGHDR and CDR2 SFDVKD. V dropped 4 bases and J dropped 9; count of bases not matched to a gene: 7. CDR3 sequence: CATSEESGGSEQFF. The CDR3 DNA follows: TGTGCCACCAGTGAAGAGTCAGGGGGCAGTGAGCAGTTCTTC.

Comments on this clonotype: A junction end diverges from the germline sequence, so it may reflect a read error. This chain uses TRBV7-9 with TRBJ2-4; 9 nucleotides line up with TRBD1. The length of the CDR3 is 12 residues. In germline, CDR1 is SEHNR, CDR2 FQNEAQ (reference sequence). The CDR3 nucleotides read TGTGCCAGCAGCGAAGAACAGGGGGCTCAGGACTTC. Translated, it gives CASSEEQGAQDF.

The chain recombines TRBV20-1 with TRBJ2-3; a possible D gene is TRBD2 (6 bases). V lost 0 bases, J lost 2 bases, and 18 bases lay in between. The germline gives CDR1 DFQATT, CDR2 SNEGSKA (reference sequence). The CDR3 length is 17 residues. The CDR3 DNA reads as TGCAGTGCTAGAGATGATCCGGGAGATGGGGACACAGATACGCAGTATTTT. It codes for CSARDDPGDGDTDTQYF.

The sample holds a few counts of this clonotype. The V call is TRBV7-3, the J call TRBJ2-1; perhaps TRBD1 as D (7 bases). The CDR3 spans 14 residues. The V end was cut by 4 bases, the J end by 6 bases, with 13 bases between. Germline-derived CDR1 and CDR2 are SGHTA and FQGTGA. DNA of the CDR3: TGTGCCAGCAGCTATCAGGGGGGCGGCAATGAGCAGTTCTTC. This translates into CASSYQGGGNEQFF.

The chain recombines TRBV7-2 with TRBJ2-1; tentatively, D is TRBD2 (5 bases). V gave up 5 bases and J gave up 1 base, with 12 bases separating them. The CDR3 contains 15 residues. In germline, CDR1 is SGHTA, CDR2 FQGNSA. Written as DNA, the CDR3 is TGTGCCAGCAGCGACTACACTAGATCCTACAATGAGCAGTTCTTC. Its translation: CASSDYTRSYNEQFF.

Ten or more counts support this clonotype. V usage is TRBV5-1 and J usage is TRBJ2-3; D is unresolved. The CDR3 contains 12 residues. V lost 0 bases and J lost 5, with 4 bases in between. Germline V gene lookup returns CDR1 SGHRS and CDR2 YFSETQ. The CDR3 protein is CASSLEGDTQYF. In DNA form, the CDR3 reads TGCGCCAGCAGCTTGGAAGGAGATACGCAGTATTTT.

The genes are TRBV7-3 and TRBJ2-3; TRBD2 matches at 10 bases. The V gene end was trimmed by 4 bases and the J gene end by 2 bases; junction bases not matched to a gene: 6. The CDR3 runs to 16 residues. Germline values: CDR1 SGHTA, CDR2 FQGTGA. The CDR3 DNA is TGTGCCAGCAGCTCCCAAGCGGGGGGGGACACAGATACGCAGTATTTT. Its translation is CASSSQAGGDTDTQYF.

CDR3 residues: CASSQGTRSSYEQYF. The CDR3 coding sequence is TGTGCCAGCAGCCAGGGGACTAGGAGCTCCTACGAGCAGTACTTC. The rearrangement links TRBV14 to TRBJ2-7; the match to TRBD2 covers 8 bases. This CDR3 is 15 amino acids long. V was pared by 3 bases and J by 0 bases, with 4 bases of the junction left unmatched. Germline V gene lookup returns CDR1 SGHDN and CDR2 FVKESK.

V usage is TRBV29-1 and J usage is TRBJ2-7; perhaps TRBD1 as D (5 bases). Trimming pared 2 bases from V and 2 bases from J, leaving 13 bases between. This CDR3 contains 14 residues. Germline lookup yields CDR1 SQVTM and CDR2 ANQGSEA. The DNA for the CDR3 is TGCAGCGTTGAACGGCTCGACAGCGCCTACGAGCAGTACTTC. Translating gives CSVERLDSAYEQYF.

This clonotype occurred a few times. This rearrangement joins TRBV4-1 to TRBJ1-6, with D uncertain. Trimming cost V 3 bases and J 9 bases, with 9 bases left between them. The CDR3 is 13 residues long. Germline values: CDR1 MGHRA, CDR2 YSYEKL. The CDR3 reads CASSQALTSPLHF. In DNA form, the CDR3 reads TGCGCCAGCAGCCAGGCCCTGACTTCACCCCTCCACTTT.

This clonotype has more than one count but fewer than ten. This chain joins TRBV5-5 and TRBJ2-1, with 7 positions matching TRBD2. The junction had 7 bases not matched to a gene; V was cut back by 0 bases and J by 7 bases. CDR3 size: 15 residues. Germline CDR1 SGHKS, CDR2 YYEKEE (reference sequence). The CDR3 bases are TGTGCCAGCAGCTTGGCGGGGGGTATAATGAATGAGCAGTTCTTC. This sequence encodes CASSLAGGIMNEQFF.

The sample holds a few counts of this clonotype. The rearrangement uses TRBV6-5 and TRBJ2-3; no firm D call. This CDR3 has 16 amino acids. Trimming left V 6 bases short and J 0 bases short, with 16 bases between. Per germline, CDR1 MNHEY and CDR2 SVGAGI. Written as DNA, the CDR3 is TGTGCCAGCAGCACCCGAGGTGGAACTAGCACAGATACGCAGTATTTT. It codes for CASSTRGGTSTDTQYF.

The chain joins TRBV4-2 to TRBJ2-1; either TRBD1 or TRBD2 may supply D (5 bases each). Between the trimmed V and J ends, which lost 1 base and 5 bases, there was a span of 9 bases. CDR3 size: 14 residues. Germline loops: CDR1 LGHNA, CDR2 YNFKEQ. The CDR3 protein is CASSQGDGHNEQFF. CDR3 in DNA: TGTGCCAGCAGCCAAGGGGACGGGCACAATGAGCAGTTCTTC.

The CDR3, as DNA: TGTGCCACCAAAACCCTGGGGCAGTTTCACACTGAAGCTTTCTTT. It is translated as CATKTLGQFHTEAFF. This rearrangement joins TRBV19 to TRBJ1-1, with D perhaps TRBD1 (5 bases). Germline CDR1 and CDR2: LNHDA and SQIVND (reference sequence). V lost 10 bases and J lost 3, with 21 bases in between. The CDR3 has 15 residues.

The chain carries TRBV29-1 and TRBJ2-3; 8 bases fit TRBD1. Trimming cost V 7 bases and J 6 bases; bases outside gene matches: 12. CDR1 is SQVTM and CDR2 is ANQGSEA in the germline V gene. This CDR3 spans 14 amino acids. The CDR3 loop is CSATGTGRRDTQYF. CDR3 DNA: TGCAGCGCAACCGGGACAGGTCGGCGCGATACGCAGTATTTT.

This chain joins TRBV6-6 and TRBJ1-1; 9 bases match TRBD1. The CDR3 has 11 residues. V dropped 6 bases and J dropped 10; count of bases not matched to a gene: 3. Germline CDR1 MNHNY, CDR2 SVGAGI (reference sequence). The CDR3 protein is CASSQDRGAFF. CDR3 sequence (DNA): TGTGCCAGCAGCCAGGACAGGGGAGCTTTCTTT.

This clonotype was observed a few times. The chain links TRBV5-1 to TRBJ2-7, with 9 bases fitting TRBD1. V dropped 4 bases and J dropped 5; count of bases not matched to a gene: 4. This CDR3 region has 13 residues. In germline, CDR1 is SGHRS, CDR2 YFSETQ. In nucleotides, the CDR3 is TGCGCCAGCAGCCAGGGACAGGGAGACGAGCAGTACTTC. Translating it yields CASSQGQGDEQYF.

The chain recombines TRBV7-2 with TRBJ1-1; D gene uncertain. The CDR3 runs to 12 residues. CDR1 is SGHTA and CDR2 is FQGNSA in the germline V gene. Between the trimmed V and J ends, which lost 0 bases and 7 bases, there was a span of 6 bases. CDR3 bases: TGTGCCAGCAGCTTAGCCCGGAATGAAGCTTTCTTT. Its protein product is CASSLARNEAFF.

This chain joins TRBV21-1 and TRBJ1-2; the table names TRBD1, a call not compared with the DNA. TRBV21-1 is classified as a pseudogene. The CDR3 loop spans 15 amino acids. The CDR3 nucleotides read TGTGCCAGCAGCAAAGTTTACAGGGATGGATATGGCTACACCTTC. Its translation is CASSKVYRDGYGYTF.

CDR3 loop: CASSYGGTGSSYEQYF. In DNA, the CDR3 is TGCGCCAGCAGCTATGGAGGGACAGGGAGCTCCTACGAGCAGTACTTC. V gene TRBV5-1 combines with J gene TRBJ2-7, with 9 bases that match TRBD1. With 3 bases clipped from V and 0 bases from J, the junction kept 7 bases outside the gene matches. Germline V gene lookup returns CDR1 SGHRS and CDR2 YFSETQ. The CDR3 extends over 16 amino acids.

The chain recombines TRBV4-1 with TRBJ2-5; 10 positions agree with TRBD1. J lost 5 bases, V lost 4 bases, and 10 bases had no gene match. The CDR3 is made up of 16 amino acids. In germline, CDR1 is MGHRA, CDR2 YSYEKL. The CDR3 region has the DNA TGCGCCAGCAGCCGACTCAGACAGGGGGCAGACGAGACCCAGTACTTC. Protein sequence: CASSRLRQGADETQYF.

The rearrangement links TRBV3-1 to TRBJ2-5, with D possibly called TRBD1 or TRBD2 (5 bases each). Germline values: CDR1 LGHDT, CDR2 YNNKEL (reference sequence). Trimming removed 0 bases at V and 5 bases at J, with 13 bases between. There are 15 residues in the CDR3. In nucleotides, the CDR3 is TGTGCCAGCAGCCAAGATGTGGGGGTAGTGGAGACCCAGTACTTC. Amino acid sequence: CASSQDVGVVETQYF.

V and J are TRBV20-1 and TRBJ2-7; a weak D match, TRBD1 (6 bases). The CDR3 is 13 residues long. CDR1 and CDR2 from the germline V gene are DFQATT and SNEGSKA (reference sequence). Trimming removed 3 bases at V and 3 bases at J, with 12 bases between. The CDR3 DNA sequence: TGCAGTGCTAGGGGCCGAGGGGGCTACGAGCAGTACTTC. It specifies CSARGRGGYEQYF.

This clonotype has just a few counts. This sequence joins TRBV6-2 or TRBV6-3 and TRBJ2-5; 7 bases match TRBD1. V was clipped by 6 bases and J by 2 bases; unmatched bases: 3. The germline gives CDR1 MNHEY, CDR2 SVGEGT. There are 13 residues in the CDR3. CDR3: CASSWDSQETQYF. The CDR3, as DNA: TGTGCCAGCAGCTGGGACAGTCAAGAGACCCAGTACTTC.

The chain carries TRBV20-1 and TRBJ2-5, with D possibly matching TRBD2 (5 bases). This CDR3 region has 13 residues. Per the germline V gene, CDR1 is DFQATT and CDR2 is SNEGSKA (reference sequence). Between the trimmed V and J ends, which lost 4 bases and 0 bases, there was a span of 9 bases. CDR3 coding DNA: TGCAGTGCTAAGCGGCCGTACCAAGAGACCCAGTACTTC. The encoded protein is CSAKRPYQETQYF.

This clonotype was recorded a few times. This chain links TRBV4-1 with TRBJ1-1; no clear D gene. V lost 1 base and J 2 bases, leaving 8 bases between the germline ends. CDR3 size: 14 residues. In germline, CDR1 is MGHRA, CDR2 YSYEKL. CDR3: CASSQGHSNTEAFF. CDR3 sequence (DNA): TGCGCCAGCAGCCAAGGACACTCTAACACTGAAGCTTTCTTT.

A few counts support this clonotype. The rearrangement uses TRBV7-6 and TRBJ1-5; the D is unclear. V was shortened by 0 bases and J by 5 bases, with 11 bases between the two germline ends. Germline CDR1 SGHVS, CDR2 FNYEAQ. CDR3 length: 15 amino acids. The CDR3 sequence is CASSLAPRWDQPQHF. The CDR3 coding sequence is TGTGCCAGCAGCTTAGCTCCACGGTGGGATCAGCCCCAGCATTTT.